This paragraph covers one T cell receptor (beta chain) sequence. Its antigen is undetermined. This sample stems from a study of Ad26.COV2.S vaccination and SARS-CoV-2 variants. Study background: Among those in the COV1001 Ad26.COV2.S trial arm was the donor. Study-level results: Assessments of TCR breadth and depth may have underestimated the total T cell responses.

Sequenced by immunoSEQ multiplex PCR; TCRdb stores in-frame clones only, minus some. The sample consists of around 300,000 clones, roughly 91% of them appearing once. The sample's treatment: some 20 received Ad26.COV2.S at low or high dose, single or two shots; several received placebo; per-sample allocation not given. Sampling occurred on day 63 after the first vaccine or placebo injection. Ad26.COV2.S expressed prefusion-stabilized spike from the original Wuhan strain. The sequence was obtained from a person aged 18-60 years who received the Ad26.COV2.S COVID-19 vaccine or a placebo. The material sequenced was peripheral blood, taken in a trial of Ad26.COV2.S vaccine versus placebo.

CDR3 DNA sequence: TGTGCCAGCGGACTAGCGGGAGCGGGTGCAGATACGCAGTATTTT. It encodes CASGLAGAGADTQYF. This sequence joins TRBV6-5 and TRBJ2-3, with 13 bases identical to TRBD2. J lost 4 bases, V lost 8 bases, and 6 bases had no gene match. This CDR3 spans 15 amino acids. Germline CDR1 MNHEY, CDR2 SVGAGI.